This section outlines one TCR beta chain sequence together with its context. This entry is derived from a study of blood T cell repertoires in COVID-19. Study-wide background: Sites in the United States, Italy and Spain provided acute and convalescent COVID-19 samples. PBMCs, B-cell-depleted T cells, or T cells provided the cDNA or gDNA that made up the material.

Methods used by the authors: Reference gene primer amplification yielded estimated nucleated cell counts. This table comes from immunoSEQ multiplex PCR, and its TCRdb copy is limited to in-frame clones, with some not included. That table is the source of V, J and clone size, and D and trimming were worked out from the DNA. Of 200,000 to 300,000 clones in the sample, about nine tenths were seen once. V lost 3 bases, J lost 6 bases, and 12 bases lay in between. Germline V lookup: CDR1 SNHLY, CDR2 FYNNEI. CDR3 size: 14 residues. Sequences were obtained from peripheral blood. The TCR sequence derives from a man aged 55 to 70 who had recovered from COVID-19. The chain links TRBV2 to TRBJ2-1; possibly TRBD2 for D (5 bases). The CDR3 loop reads CASSDLRLFNEQFF. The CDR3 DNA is TGTGCCAGCAGTGACTTAAGACTATTCAATGAGCAGTTCTTC.